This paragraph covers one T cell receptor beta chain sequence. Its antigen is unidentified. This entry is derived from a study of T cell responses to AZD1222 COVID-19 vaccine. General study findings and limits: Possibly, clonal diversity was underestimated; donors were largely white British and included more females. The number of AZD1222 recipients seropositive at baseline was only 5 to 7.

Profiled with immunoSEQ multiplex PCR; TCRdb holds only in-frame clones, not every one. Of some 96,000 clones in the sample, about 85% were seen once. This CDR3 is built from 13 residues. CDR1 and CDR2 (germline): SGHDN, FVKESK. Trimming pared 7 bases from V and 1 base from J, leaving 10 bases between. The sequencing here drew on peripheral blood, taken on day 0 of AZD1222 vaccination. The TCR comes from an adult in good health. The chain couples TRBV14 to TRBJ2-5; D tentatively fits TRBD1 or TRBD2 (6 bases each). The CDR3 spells CASKGGRQETQYF. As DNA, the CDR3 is TGTGCCAGCAAAGGGGGGCGCCAAGAGACCCAGTACTTC.